This T cell receptor (beta chain) was identified in a study of blood T cell repertoires in COVID-19. Background on the study: PBMCs, B-cell-depleted T cells, or T cells were the source of the cDNA or gDNA that made up the material.

The CDR3 sequence is 14 residues long. CDR1 is MNHEY, CDR2 SVGAGI, per germline. Germline trimming cut 6 bases from V and 6 bases from J; bases unmatched to any gene: 8. Per the study methods: Estimates of nucleated cell counts were drawn from the amplification of reference gene primers. The method was immunoSEQ multiplex PCR; TCRdb's version includes in-frame clones alone and lacks a portion of them. V and J calls and clone size follow that table, whereas D and trimming were derived from the DNA. Found here are about 180,000 clones, 82% of them singletons; the top ten hold almost 8.5%. This TCR came from a woman aged 70-85 years with acute or convalescent COVID-19. Sequenced material: peripheral blood. The chain is built from TRBV6-5 and TRBJ2-3; 8 bases align to TRBD1. The CDR3 DNA sequence: TGTGCCAGCAGCGAGACAGGGGTAAGGGATACGCAGTATTTT. It is translated as CASSETGVRDTQYF.